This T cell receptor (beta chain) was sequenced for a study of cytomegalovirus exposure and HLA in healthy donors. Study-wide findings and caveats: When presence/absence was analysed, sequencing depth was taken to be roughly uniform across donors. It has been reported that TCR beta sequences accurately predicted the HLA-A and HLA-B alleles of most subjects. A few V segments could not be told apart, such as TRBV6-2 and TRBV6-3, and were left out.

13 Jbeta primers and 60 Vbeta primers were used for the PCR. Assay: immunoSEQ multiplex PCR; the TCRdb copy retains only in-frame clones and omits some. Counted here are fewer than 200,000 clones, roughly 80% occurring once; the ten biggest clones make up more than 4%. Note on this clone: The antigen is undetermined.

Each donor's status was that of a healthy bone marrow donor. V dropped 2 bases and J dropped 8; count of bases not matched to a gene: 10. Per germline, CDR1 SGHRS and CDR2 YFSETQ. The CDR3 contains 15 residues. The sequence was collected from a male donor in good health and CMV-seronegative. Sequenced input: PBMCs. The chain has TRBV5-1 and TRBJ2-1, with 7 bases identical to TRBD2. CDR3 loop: CASSFQPAGMYEQFF. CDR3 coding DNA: TGCGCCAGCAGCTTCCAGCCAGCGGGGATGTATGAGCAGTTCTTC.